The sequence of this TCR beta chain was determined in a study of T cell responses to AZD1222 COVID-19 vaccine. TCRdb's table, derived via immunoSEQ multiplex PCR, lists solely in-frame clones and lacks some. The table records 45,000 to 65,000 clones, approximately 80% of them present only once. Germline V gives CDR1 SGHTA, CDR2 FQGNSA. V gave up 3 bases and J gave up 0 bases; unmatched junction bases: 2. The CDR3 sequence is 15 residues long. The source of this sequence is an adult who received the AZD1222 COVID-19 vaccine. The V gene is TRBV7-2, the J gene TRBJ1-3; 7 nucleotides match TRBD1. Source: peripheral blood, taken 28 days after the second AZD1222 dose. CDR3 region: CASSLGQPSGNTIYF. In DNA, the CDR3 is TGTGCCAGCAGCTTGGGACAGCCCTCTGGAAACACCATATATTTT.